Listed below are T cell receptor beta chains from one sample, sequenced in a study of blood T cells in healthy people across ages. MiXCR was run by TCRdb on the 5' RACE reads, yielding one entry per CDR3 protein. Of 1.8 million or so distinct CDR3 sequences in the sample, about two fifths are singletons; the top ten hold under 30%. The specimen sequenced was blood. The receptors shown here come from a human donor in good health. Both conserved end residues are part of each CDR3. Each record gives: CDR3 DNA, CDR3 protein, V gene, clone size, CDR3 length, J gene, D gene. A D gene is named only where the DNA matches it firmly. Where a row states a size, it is once, few, many or the class of an expanded clone; other rows omit it.

CDR3 DNA: TGTGCCACCAGCAGAGGGAAAGGGTACTATACAGATACGCAGTATTTT
CDR3 protein: CATSRGKGYYTDTQYF
V gene: TRBV15
clone size: once
CDR3 length: 16
J gene: TRBJ2-3
D gene: -

CDR3 DNA: TGTGCCAGCAGCCCCGGGTGGGAGCAATCCCTCACTGAAGCTTTCTTT
CDR3 protein: CASSPGWEQSLTEAFF
V gene: TRBV12-3/TRBV12-4
clone size: -
CDR3 length: 16
J gene: TRBJ1-1
D gene: -

CDR3 DNA: TGTGCCAGCTCACCTTGGGACAGTGATGACTACGAGCAGTACTTC
CDR3 protein: CASSPWDSDDYEQYF
V gene: TRBV18
clone size: once
CDR3 length: 15
J gene: TRBJ2-7
D gene: TRBD1

CDR3 DNA: TGTGCCAGCAGCCCACGTAAAGGCGAGCAGTACTTC
CDR3 protein: CASSPRKGEQYF
V gene: TRBV5-4
clone size: -
CDR3 length: 12
J gene: TRBJ2-7
D gene: -

CDR3 DNA: TGTGCCATCAGTGAGGGCAGGGAAACTAATGAAAAACTGTTTTTT
CDR3 protein: CAISEGRETNEKLFF
V gene: TRBV10-3
clone size: -
CDR3 length: 15
J gene: TRBJ1-4
D gene: -

CDR3 DNA: TGTGCCAGCAGCCCCTTAGGGGGTAGCGGGGGGAGCTTGTCAGGCACAGATACGCAGTATTTT
CDR3 protein: CASSPLGGSGGSLSGTDTQYF
V gene: TRBV7-3
clone size: few
CDR3 length: 21
J gene: TRBJ2-3
D gene: TRBD2

CDR3 DNA: TGCGCCAGCAGCCCCACCGAAGATCAGCCCCAGCATTTT
CDR3 protein: CASSPTEDQPQHF
V gene: TRBV4-1
clone size: few
CDR3 length: 13
J gene: TRBJ1-5
D gene: -

CDR3 DNA: TGCAGTGCACTCCGTGTGGGCGGGGCAAATGAGCAGTTCTTC
CDR3 protein: CSALRVGGANEQFF
V gene: TRBV20-1
clone size: -
CDR3 length: 14
J gene: TRBJ2-1
D gene: -

CDR3 DNA: TGTGCCAGCAGTGTCGACAGGGAAACTGAAGCTTTCTTT
CDR3 protein: CASSVDRETEAFF
V gene: TRBV2
clone size: few
CDR3 length: 13
J gene: TRBJ1-1
D gene: TRBD1

CDR3 DNA: TGCGCCAGCAGCCAAGTTCTCGGCGGGAGCTCCTACGAGCAGTACTTC
CDR3 protein: CASSQVLGGSSYEQYF
V gene: TRBV4-3
clone size: -
CDR3 length: 16
J gene: TRBJ2-7
D gene: TRBD2

CDR3 DNA: TGTGCCAGCAGCTTAGTACACGGCGGGGCTGAAGCTTTCTTT
CDR3 protein: CASSLVHGGAEAFF
V gene: TRBV7-8
clone size: once
CDR3 length: 14
J gene: TRBJ1-1
D gene: -

CDR3 DNA: TGTGCCAGCAGACCTCCGGGACTAGCACTCCAAGAGACCCAGTACTTC
CDR3 protein: CASRPPGLALQETQYF
V gene: TRBV11-2
clone size: -
CDR3 length: 16
J gene: TRBJ2-5
D gene: TRBD2

CDR3 DNA: TGTGCCAGCAGCCCGCAGACAGGGCTGGCCTCGGAGACCCAGTACTTC
CDR3 protein: CASSPQTGLASETQYF
V gene: TRBV7-2
clone size: -
CDR3 length: 16
J gene: TRBJ2-5
D gene: TRBD1

CDR3 DNA: TGTGCCAGCAGCTTCGCAACGGGTGAAGCTTTCTTT
CDR3 protein: CASSFATGEAFF
V gene: TRBV6-6
clone size: -
CDR3 length: 12
J gene: TRBJ1-1
D gene: -

CDR3 DNA: TGTGCCAGCAGTCCCCTGGACAGCACAACAGATACGCAGTATTTT
CDR3 protein: CASSPLDSTTDTQYF
V gene: TRBV6-2/TRBV6-3
clone size: -
CDR3 length: 15
J gene: TRBJ2-3
D gene: -

CDR3 DNA: TGTGCCAGCAATGGGGGACACCTCGGAGGGGAGACCCAGTACTTC
CDR3 protein: CASNGGHLGGETQYF
V gene: TRBV12-3/TRBV12-4
clone size: -
CDR3 length: 15
J gene: TRBJ2-5
D gene: -

CDR3 DNA: TGTGCCAGCAGCCAAGATGGTTGGCGGGGGATGGGGGAGACCCAGTACTTC
CDR3 protein: CASSQDGWRGMGETQYF
V gene: TRBV4-2
clone size: -
CDR3 length: 17
J gene: TRBJ2-5
D gene: TRBD2

CDR3 DNA: TGCAGCGTGGCTGGGGGGTTGGGCACTGAAGCTTTCTTT
CDR3 protein: CSVAGGLGTEAFF
V gene: TRBV29-1
clone size: few
CDR3 length: 13
J gene: TRBJ1-1
D gene: -

CDR3 DNA: TGTGCCAGCAGTTTTGGGGGGAATAAAGAGACCCAGTACTTC
CDR3 protein: CASSFGGNKETQYF
V gene: TRBV27
clone size: few
CDR3 length: 14
J gene: TRBJ2-5
D gene: -

CDR3 DNA: TGTGCCAGCAGCTTGGTTGCGGCGGCTAACTATGGCTACACCTTC
CDR3 protein: CASSLVAAANYGYTF
V gene: TRBV5-6
clone size: -
CDR3 length: 15
J gene: TRBJ1-2
D gene: -

CDR3 DNA: TGTGCCAGCAGCGTAGCTACCGCAGCTTATGGCTACACCTTC
CDR3 protein: CASSVATAAYGYTF
V gene: TRBV9
clone size: -
CDR3 length: 14
J gene: TRBJ1-2
D gene: -

CDR3 DNA: TGTGCCAGCAGTGAAGCTCCGGGACTAGCGTACGAGCAGTACTTC
CDR3 protein: CASSEAPGLAYEQYF
V gene: TRBV6-1
clone size: -
CDR3 length: 15
J gene: TRBJ2-7
D gene: TRBD2

CDR3 DNA: TGTGCCAGCAGCTTAAATGCGGTAGATACGCAGTATTTT
CDR3 protein: CASSLNAVDTQYF
V gene: TRBV7-2
clone size: few
CDR3 length: 13
J gene: TRBJ2-3
D gene: -

CDR3 DNA: TGTGCCAGCAGCTTAGTGGATAGAGACAATGAGCAGTTCTTC
CDR3 protein: CASSLVDRDNEQFF
V gene: TRBV7-9
clone size: few
CDR3 length: 14
J gene: TRBJ2-1
D gene: -

CDR3 DNA: TGTGCCAGCAGGGGGGGATTCCAAGAGACCCAGTACTTC
CDR3 protein: CASRGGFQETQYF
V gene: TRBV7-8
clone size: -
CDR3 length: 13
J gene: TRBJ2-5
D gene: -

CDR3 DNA: TGCAGTGCTAGGACCGCGGGCGTGGTAACCTACAATGAGCAGTTCTTC
CDR3 protein: CSARTAGVVTYNEQFF
V gene: TRBV20-1
clone size: few
CDR3 length: 16
J gene: TRBJ2-1
D gene: -

CDR3 DNA: TGTGCCAGCAGTTACCTGACTGACGCCTACGAGCAGTACTTC
CDR3 protein: CASSYLTDAYEQYF
V gene: TRBV6-2/TRBV6-3
clone size: few
CDR3 length: 14
J gene: TRBJ2-7
D gene: -

CDR3 DNA: TGTGCCAGTAGTGAGCCCGGCGGCCTCTATGGCTACACCTTC
CDR3 protein: CASSEPGGLYGYTF
V gene: TRBV19
clone size: -
CDR3 length: 14
J gene: TRBJ1-2
D gene: -

CDR3 DNA: TGTGCCAGCAGCTTCGATTCGGCAGGAGACACAGATACGCAGTATTTT
CDR3 protein: CASSFDSAGDTDTQYF
V gene: TRBV7-9
clone size: many
CDR3 length: 16
J gene: TRBJ2-3
D gene: -

CDR3 DNA: TGTGCCAGCAGCTTAGAGAGGACCCAGGCAGATACGCAGTATTTT
CDR3 protein: CASSLERTQADTQYF
V gene: TRBV7-8
clone size: -
CDR3 length: 15
J gene: TRBJ2-3
D gene: -

CDR3 DNA: TGTGCCAGCAGTTCCCGGGGGAGGCAACGCTATGGCTACACCTTC
CDR3 protein: CASSSRGRQRYGYTF
V gene: TRBV12-3/TRBV12-4
clone size: -
CDR3 length: 15
J gene: TRBJ1-2
D gene: -

CDR3 DNA: TGTGCCAGCAGCCCCACGAGGGGACGCAACTATGGCTACACCTTC
CDR3 protein: CASSPTRGRNYGYTF
V gene: TRBV3-1
clone size: -
CDR3 length: 15
J gene: TRBJ1-2
D gene: -

CDR3 DNA: TGTGCCAGCAGCCCCACCGGGCGGAGGGGCACAGATACGCAGTATTTT
CDR3 protein: CASSPTGRRGTDTQYF
V gene: TRBV5-6
clone size: -
CDR3 length: 16
J gene: TRBJ2-3
D gene: -

CDR3 DNA: TGTGCCAGCAGGATGCTCGAGTCCTACGAGCAGTACTTC
CDR3 protein: CASRMLESYEQYF
V gene: TRBV28
clone size: -
CDR3 length: 13
J gene: TRBJ2-7
D gene: -

CDR3 DNA: TGTACCAGCAGTTTTTGGCTAGCTCTCTACAATAAGCAGTTCTTC
CDR3 protein: CTSSFWLALYNKQFF
V gene: TRBV12-3/TRBV12-4
clone size: -
CDR3 length: 15
J gene: TRBJ2-1
D gene: -

CDR3 DNA: TGTGCCACCAGTGTGTCCGGGGGCGGCAATCAGCCCCAGCATTTT
CDR3 protein: CATSVSGGGNQPQHF
V gene: TRBV24-1
clone size: few
CDR3 length: 15
J gene: TRBJ1-5
D gene: -

CDR3 DNA: TGTGCTAGCAGCTTAGAACAGGGGCCCGGTTATGAGCAGTTCTTC
CDR3 protein: CASSLEQGPGYEQFF
V gene: TRBV7-7
clone size: -
CDR3 length: 15
J gene: TRBJ2-1
D gene: TRBD1

CDR3 DNA: TGTGCCAGCAGCTTGAGGGGGGGCTTGAACACTGAAGCTTTCTTT
CDR3 protein: CASSLRGGLNTEAFF
V gene: TRBV5-5
clone size: -
CDR3 length: 15
J gene: TRBJ1-1
D gene: -

CDR3 DNA: TGCAGCGTTGAAGATCAACCCGGTGAGACCCAGTACTTC
CDR3 protein: CSVEDQPGETQYF
V gene: TRBV29-1
clone size: -
CDR3 length: 13
J gene: TRBJ2-5
D gene: -

CDR3 DNA: TGTGCCAGCAGTTTTTTGGGTCAGCCCCAGCATTTT
CDR3 protein: CASSFLGQPQHF
V gene: TRBV12-3/TRBV12-4
clone size: many
CDR3 length: 12
J gene: TRBJ1-5
D gene: -

CDR3 DNA: TGTGCCAGCAGCTTTCGGTCTCAGGGGGACACTGAAGCTTTCTTT
CDR3 protein: CASSFRSQGDTEAFF
V gene: TRBV5-4
clone size: -
CDR3 length: 15
J gene: TRBJ1-1
D gene: TRBD1

CDR3 DNA: TGTGCCAGCAGCGGATATACAGGTGAAGAGAATCAGCCCCAGCATTTT
CDR3 protein: CASSGYTGEENQPQHF
V gene: TRBV7-9
clone size: few
CDR3 length: 16
J gene: TRBJ1-5
D gene: -